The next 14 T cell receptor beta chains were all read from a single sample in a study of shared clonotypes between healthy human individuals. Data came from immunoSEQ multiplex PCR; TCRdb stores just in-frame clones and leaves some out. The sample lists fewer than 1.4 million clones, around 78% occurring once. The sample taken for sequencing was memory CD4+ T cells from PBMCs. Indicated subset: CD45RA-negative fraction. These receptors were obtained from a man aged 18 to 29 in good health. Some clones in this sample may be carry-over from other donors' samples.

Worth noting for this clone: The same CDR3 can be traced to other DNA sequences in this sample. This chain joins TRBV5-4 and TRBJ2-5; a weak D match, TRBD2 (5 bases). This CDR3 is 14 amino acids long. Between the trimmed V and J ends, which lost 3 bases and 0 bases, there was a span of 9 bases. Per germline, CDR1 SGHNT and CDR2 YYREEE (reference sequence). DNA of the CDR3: TGTGCCAGCAGCTCCCGGGGTTACCAAGAGACCCAGTACTTC. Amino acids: CASSSRGYQETQYF. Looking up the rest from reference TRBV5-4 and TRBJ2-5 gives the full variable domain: ETGVTQSPTHLIKTRGQQVTLRCSSQSGHNTVSWYQQALGQGPQFIFQYYREEENGRGNFPPRFSGLQFPNYSSELNVNALELDDSALYLCASSSRGYQETQYFGPGTRLLVL.

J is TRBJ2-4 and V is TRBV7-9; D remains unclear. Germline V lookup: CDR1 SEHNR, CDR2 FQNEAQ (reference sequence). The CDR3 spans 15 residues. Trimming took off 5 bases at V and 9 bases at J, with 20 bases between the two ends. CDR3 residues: CASSPPSWQLGIQYF. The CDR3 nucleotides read TGTGCCAGCAGCCCCCCTTCTTGGCAGTTAGGCATTCAGTACTTC. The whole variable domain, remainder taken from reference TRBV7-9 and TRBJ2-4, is DTGVSQNPRHKITKRGQNVTFRCDPISEHNRLYWYRQTLGQGPEFLTYFQNEAQLEKSRLLSDRFSAERPKGSFSTLEIQRTEQGDSAMYLCASSPPSWQLGIQYFGAGTRLSVL.

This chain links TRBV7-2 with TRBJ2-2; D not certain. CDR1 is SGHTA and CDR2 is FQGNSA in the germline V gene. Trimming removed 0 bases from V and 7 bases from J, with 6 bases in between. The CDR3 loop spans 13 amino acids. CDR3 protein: CASSLAPGGELFF. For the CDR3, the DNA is TGTGCCAGCAGCTTAGCACCGGGCGGGGAGCTGTTTTTT.

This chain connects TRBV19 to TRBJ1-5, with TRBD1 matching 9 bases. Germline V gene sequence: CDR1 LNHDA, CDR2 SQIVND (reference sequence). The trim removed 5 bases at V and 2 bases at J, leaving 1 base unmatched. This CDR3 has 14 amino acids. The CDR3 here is CASSWTGGNQPQHF. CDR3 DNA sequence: TGTGCCAGTAGTTGGACAGGGGGCAATCAGCCCCAGCATTTT. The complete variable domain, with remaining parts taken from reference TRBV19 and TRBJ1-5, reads DGGITQSPKYLFRKEGQNVTLSCEQNLNHDAMYWYRQDPGQGLRLIYYSQIVNDFQKGDIAEGYSVSREKKESFPLTVTSAQKNPTAFYLCASSWTGGNQPQHFGDGTRLSIL.

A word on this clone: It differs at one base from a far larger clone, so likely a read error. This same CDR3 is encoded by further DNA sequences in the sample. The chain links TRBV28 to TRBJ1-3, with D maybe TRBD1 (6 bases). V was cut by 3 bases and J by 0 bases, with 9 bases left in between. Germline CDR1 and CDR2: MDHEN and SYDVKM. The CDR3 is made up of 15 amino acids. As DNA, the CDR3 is TGTGCCAGCAGTTTGGGGGGCTACTCTGGAAACACCATATATTTT. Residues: CASSLGGYSGNTIYF.

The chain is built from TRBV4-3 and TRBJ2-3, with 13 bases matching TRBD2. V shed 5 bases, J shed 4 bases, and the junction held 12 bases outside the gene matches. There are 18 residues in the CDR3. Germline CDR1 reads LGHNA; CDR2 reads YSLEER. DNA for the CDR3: TGCGCCAGCAGCTCCCAAGCACTAGCGGGAGGGCCGGCAGATACGCAGTATTTT. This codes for CASSSQALAGGPADTQYF.

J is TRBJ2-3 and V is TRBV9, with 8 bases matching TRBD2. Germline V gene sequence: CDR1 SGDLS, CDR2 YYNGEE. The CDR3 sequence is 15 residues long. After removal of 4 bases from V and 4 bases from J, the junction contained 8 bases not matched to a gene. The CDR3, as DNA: TGTGCCAGCAGCATCGGGACCGGGAGGGCAGATACGCAGTATTTT. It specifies CASSIGTGRADTQYF.

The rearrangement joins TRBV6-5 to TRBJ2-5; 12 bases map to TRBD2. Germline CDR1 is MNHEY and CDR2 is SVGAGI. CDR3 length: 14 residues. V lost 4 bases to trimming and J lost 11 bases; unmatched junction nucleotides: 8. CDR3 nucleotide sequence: TGTGCCAGCAGTTCGGGGACTAGCGGGTGGAAGCAGTACTTC. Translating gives CASSSGTSGWKQYF.

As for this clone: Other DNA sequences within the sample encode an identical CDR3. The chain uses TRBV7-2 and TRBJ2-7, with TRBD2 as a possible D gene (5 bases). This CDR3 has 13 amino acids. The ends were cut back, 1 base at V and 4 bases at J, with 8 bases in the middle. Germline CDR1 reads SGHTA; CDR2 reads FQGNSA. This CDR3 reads CASSLGPGYEQYF. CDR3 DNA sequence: TGTGCCAGCAGCTTAGGTCCGGGATACGAGCAGTACTTC.

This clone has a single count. CDR3 in amino acids: CAISPGGQQGDYGYTF. CDR3 nucleotides: TGTGCCATCAGTCCCGGGGGCCAACAGGGGGACTATGGCTACACCTTC. This chain uses TRBV10-3 with TRBJ1-2; 8 nucleotides line up with TRBD1. CDR1 and CDR2 (germline): ENHRY, SYGVKD. J was trimmed by 3 bases and V by 5 bases; bases with no gene match: 11. The CDR3 covers 16 residues.

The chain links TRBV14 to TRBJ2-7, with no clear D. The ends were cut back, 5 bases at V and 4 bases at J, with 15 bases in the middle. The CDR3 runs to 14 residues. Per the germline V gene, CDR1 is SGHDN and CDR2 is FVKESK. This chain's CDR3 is CASSFGLGEYEQYF. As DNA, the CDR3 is TGTGCCAGCAGCTTTGGGCTAGGCGAGTACGAGCAGTACTTC.

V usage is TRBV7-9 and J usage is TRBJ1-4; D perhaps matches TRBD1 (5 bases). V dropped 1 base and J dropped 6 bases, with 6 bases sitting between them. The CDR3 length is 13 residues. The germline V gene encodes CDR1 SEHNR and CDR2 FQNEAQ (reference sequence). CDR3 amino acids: CASSLVGDEKLFF. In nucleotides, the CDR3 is TGTGCCAGCAGCTTAGTGGGGGATGAAAAACTGTTTTTT.

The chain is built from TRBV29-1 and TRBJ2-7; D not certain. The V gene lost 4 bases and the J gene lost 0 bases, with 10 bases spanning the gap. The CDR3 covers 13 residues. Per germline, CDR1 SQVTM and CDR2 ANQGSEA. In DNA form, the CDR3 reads TGCAGCGTTGCGAGGCGGCACTCCTACGAGCAGTACTTC. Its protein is CSVARRHSYEQYF.

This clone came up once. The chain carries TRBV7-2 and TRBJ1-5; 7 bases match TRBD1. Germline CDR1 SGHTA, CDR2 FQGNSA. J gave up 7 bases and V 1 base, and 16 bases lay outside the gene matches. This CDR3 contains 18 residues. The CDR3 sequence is CASSLVEGGGFSGQPQHF. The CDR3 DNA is TGTGCCAGCAGCTTAGTTGAAGGGGGCGGTTTCTCAGGGCAGCCCCAGCATTTT. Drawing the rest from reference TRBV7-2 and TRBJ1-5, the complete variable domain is GAGVSQSPSNKVTEKGKDVELRCDPISGHTALYWYRQSLGQGLEFLIYFQGNSAPDKSGLPSDRFSAERTGGSVSTLTIQRTQQEDSAVYLCASSLVEGGGFSGQPQHFGDGTRLSIL.